Presented here are 30 T cell receptor beta chains from one specimen sequenced in a study of cytomegalovirus exposure and HLA in healthy donors. A multiplex PCR was run with 60 Vbeta primers and 13 Jbeta primers. Assay used: immunoSEQ multiplex PCR; TCRdb lists only in-frame clones, some missing. The sample includes 150,000 to 200,000 clones, about 80% of them seen just once. Sequencing was performed on PBMCs. These receptors originate from a woman aged 40 to 50 in good health and CMV-seronegative.

This clone was counted only a few times. J is TRBJ1-1 and V is TRBV28, with D maybe TRBD1 (5 bases). CDR3 length equals 15 residues. V was shortened by 6 bases and J by 3 bases, with 17 bases between the two germline ends. Germline lookup yields CDR1 MDHEN and CDR2 SYDVKM. The CDR3 bases are TGTGCCAGCAGATATTCAGGGTTTGGCCACACTGAAGCTTTCTTT. This codes for CASRYSGFGHTEAFF.

This chain joins TRBV11-3 and TRBJ2-1; maybe TRBD1 (6 bases). Deletions cut 4 bases from V and 4 bases from J, with 8 bases between. The CDR3 is made up of 13 amino acids. CDR1 SGHNT and CDR2 YENEEA come from the germline V gene. CDR3 in DNA: TGTGCCAGCAGCTGGACAGAGTACAATGAGCAGTTCTTC. Its protein product is CASSWTEYNEQFF.

The V and J genes are TRBV7-6 and TRBJ1-2; 10 bases line up with TRBD1. After removal of 5 bases from V and 10 bases from J, the junction contained 13 bases not matched to a gene. This CDR3 has 15 residues. Looked up from germline, CDR1 is SGHVS and CDR2 is FNYEAQ. The CDR3 DNA reads as TGTGCCAGCAGCCCCTACACCGGGACAGGGGTCGACTACACCTTC. Its translation: CASSPYTGTGVDYTF.

The chain employs TRBV6-1 and TRBJ2-1; 12 nucleotides match TRBD2. V lost 3 bases, J lost 2 bases, and 2 bases stayed unmatched. Germline values: CDR1 MNHNS, CDR2 SASEGT. This CDR3 contains 16 residues. CDR3 residues: CASSETSGSPYNEQFF. The CDR3 bases are TGTGCCAGCAGTGAGACTAGCGGGAGTCCCTACAATGAGCAGTTCTTC.

The V gene is TRBV19, the J gene TRBJ2-1, with D possibly being TRBD2 (5 bases). V dropped 3 bases and J dropped 0 bases, with 15 bases sitting between them. Germline V gene sequence: CDR1 LNHDA, CDR2 SQIVND (reference sequence). The CDR3 runs to 17 residues. CDR3 nucleotides: TGTGCCAGTAGTATTGACGGCGGGTCGAGCTCCTACAATGAGCAGTTCTTC. Protein product: CASSIDGGSSSYNEQFF.

The chain employs TRBV28 and TRBJ2-6; TRBD2 matches 8 bases. Germline V gene sequence: CDR1 MDHEN, CDR2 SYDVKM. With 10 bases clipped from V and 3 bases from J, the junction kept 14 bases outside the gene matches. The CDR3 extends over 17 amino acids. The CDR3 protein is CATISGGLSSGANVLTF. CDR3 nucleotide sequence: TGTGCCACCATTTCGGGGGGGCTGTCTAGTGGGGCCAACGTCCTGACTTTC.

The chain couples TRBV7-6 to TRBJ2-2; possible D gene TRBD1, 5 bases. CDR3 length: 15 residues. Trimming left V 2 bases short and J 4 bases short, with 11 bases between. CDR1 is SGHVS, CDR2 FNYEAQ, per germline. The CDR3 sequence is CASSLSGKGTGELFF. CDR3 coding DNA: TGTGCCAGCAGCTTATCAGGGAAGGGCACCGGGGAGCTGTTTTTT.

V is TRBV18 and J is TRBJ2-7, with D hard to call. This CDR3 region has 11 residues. CDR1 is KGHSH, CDR2 LQKENI, per germline. Trimming shortened V by 1 base and J by 5 bases, and 3 bases separated the two germline ends. This chain's CDR3 is CASSPLDEQYF. The CDR3 region has the DNA TGTGCCAGCTCACCACTAGACGAGCAGTACTTC. The full variable domain, rest sourced from reference TRBV18 and TRBJ2-7, is NAGVMQNPRHLVRRRGQEARLRCSPMKGHSHVYWYRQLPEEGLKFMVYLQKENIIDESGMPKERFSAEFPKEGPSILRIQQVVRGDSAAYFCASSPLDEQYFGPGTRLTVT.

This chain uses TRBV5-1 with TRBJ1-4, with 8 bases lining up with TRBD1. Germline values: CDR1 SGHRS, CDR2 YFSETQ. The CDR3 spans 14 residues. The junction had 1 base not matched to a gene; V was cut back by 4 bases and J by 2 bases. CDR3 residues: CASSRDRTNEKLFF. The CDR3 region has the DNA TGCGCCAGCAGCAGGGACAGGACTAATGAAAAACTGTTTTTT.

The chain combines TRBV5-4 with TRBJ2-5; 9 positions match TRBD1. Germline-derived CDR1 and CDR2 are SGHNT and YYREEE (reference sequence). Trimming removed 5 bases from V and 5 bases from J; junction bases left unmatched: 10. The CDR3 covers 15 residues. CDR3 residues: CASSSRDRVPETQYF. CDR3 DNA sequence: TGTGCCAGCAGTTCCCGGGACAGGGTTCCGGAGACCCAGTACTTC. The entire variable domain, with the rest obtained from reference TRBV5-4 and TRBJ2-5, is as follows: ETGVTQSPTHLIKTRGQQVTLRCSSQSGHNTVSWYQQALGQGPQFIFQYYREEENGRGNFPPRFSGLQFPNYSSELNVNALELDDSALYLCASSSRDRVPETQYFGPGTRLLVL.

The V and J genes are TRBV5-1 and TRBJ2-7, with TRBD2 as a possible D gene (6 bases). CDR1 and CDR2 (germline): SGHRS, YFSETQ. This CDR3 spans 19 amino acids. V was trimmed by 3 bases and J by 3 bases, leaving 28 bases between them. The CDR3 reads CASSSPTSSSPTKNYEQYF. DNA of the CDR3: TGCGCCAGCAGCTCCCCGACTAGTTCGTCCCCCACCAAAAACTACGAGCAGTACTTC.

The chain combines TRBV5-4 with TRBJ2-7, with D possibly being TRBD2 (6 bases). The length of the CDR3 is 14 residues. The V and J ends lost 6 bases and 0 bases respectively, with 13 bases between them. Germline assignment: CDR1 SGHNT and CDR2 YYREEE (reference sequence). The CDR3 bases are TGTGCCAGCAACAGACTAGGGAGCTCCTACGAGCAGTACTTC. Protein: CASNRLGSSYEQYF.

V usage is TRBV5-1 and J usage is TRBJ2-1, with a weak D call TRBD2 (6 bases). The CDR3 covers 15 residues. V was pared by 1 base and J by 5 bases, with 13 bases between. In germline, CDR1 is SGHRS, CDR2 YFSETQ. Written as DNA, the CDR3 is TGCGCCAGCAGCTTGACGGGAGAAGTAAACAATGAGCAGTTCTTC. This gives the protein CASSLTGEVNNEQFF.

V is TRBV5-5 and J is TRBJ1-2; weak D call: TRBD1 (6 bases). The germline V and J ends were trimmed by 4 bases and 4 bases, with 23 bases remaining between them. Germline V CDR1 and CDR2: SGHKS, YYEKEE (reference sequence). The CDR3 spans 17 residues. In nucleotides, the CDR3 is TGTGCCAGCAGCGAGATCATGAGGGGGGGCGCCAGCTATGGCTACACCTTC. Encoded protein: CASSEIMRGGASYGYTF. The whole variable domain, remainder taken from reference TRBV5-5 and TRBJ1-2, is DAGVTQSPTHLIKTRGQQVTLRCSPISGHKSVSWYQQVLGQGPQFIFQYYEKEERGRGNFPDRFSARQFPNYSSELNVNALLLGDSALYLCASSEIMRGGASYGYTFGSGTRLTVV.

This clone was counted between two and nine times. The chain links TRBV29-1 to TRBJ1-2, with D unresolved. Germline CDR1 reads SQVTM; CDR2 reads ANQGSEA. V was cut by 4 bases and J by 3 bases, with 15 bases left in between. The CDR3 runs to 14 residues. CDR3 nucleotides: TGCAGCGTTGCCTCGGGCTGGAGGGACTATGGCTACACCTTC. Translating it yields CSVASGWRDYGYTF.

V and J are TRBV28 and TRBJ2-2, with 8 positions matching TRBD1. Germline CDR1 is MDHEN and CDR2 is SYDVKM. The CDR3 spans 15 residues. V shed 8 bases and J 1 base; nucleotides not matched to a gene: 6. CDR3 nucleotide sequence: TGTGCCAGCGGGTCGGACAGGGAGAACACCGGGGAGCTGTTTTTT. It encodes CASGSDRENTGELFF.

This clone was counted only a few times. In DNA, the CDR3 is TGTGCCAGCAGCTTCGACACGAATGAGCAGTTCTTC. The encoded protein is CASSFDTNEQFF. The J gene is TRBJ2-1, the V gene TRBV5-4; D is unclear. The CDR3 contains 12 residues. The V gene lost 2 bases and the J gene lost 7 bases, with 7 bases spanning the gap. CDR1 is SGHNT, CDR2 YYREEE, per germline (reference sequence).

The chain carries TRBV30 and TRBJ1-5, with unresolved D. V lost 3 bases to trimming and J lost 0 bases, with 18 bases between them. The CDR3 is made up of 17 amino acids. Per germline, CDR1 GTSNPN and CDR2 SVGIG (reference sequence). The CDR3: CAWSLRVGRSSNQPQHF. CDR3 DNA: TGTGCCTGGAGCCTAAGGGTGGGGAGGAGTAGCAATCAGCCCCAGCATTTT.

This clone was counted only a few times. This sequence joins TRBV27 and TRBJ2-7; D gene ambiguous. The CDR3 spans 13 residues. The ends were cut back, 4 bases at V and 2 bases at J, with 9 bases in the middle. The germline CDR1 and CDR2 sequences are MNHEY and SMNVEV (reference sequence). The chain's CDR3 is CASSSADTYEQYF. The CDR3 bases are TGTGCCAGCAGTTCCGCAGATACCTACGAGCAGTACTTC.

V is TRBV7-6 and J is TRBJ2-5; possible D gene TRBD1, 6 bases. The V end was cut by 2 bases, the J end by 1 base, with 11 bases between. Germline V gene lookup returns CDR1 SGHVS and CDR2 FNYEAQ. This CDR3 spans 15 amino acids. CDR3: CASSLSGQPQETQYF. The CDR3, as DNA: TGTGCCAGCAGCTTATCTGGACAGCCCCAAGAGACCCAGTACTTC.

The V call is TRBV7-8, the J call TRBJ1-1; 7 bases are a match to TRBD1. The CDR3 spans 13 residues. The trim removed 5 bases at V and 3 bases at J, leaving 3 bases unmatched. The germline CDR1 and CDR2 sequences are SGHVS and FQNEAQ. DNA of the CDR3: TGTGCCAGCAGCCCAGGGGGTCACACTGAAGCTTTCTTT. It encodes CASSPGGHTEAFF.

The chain employs TRBV4-3 and TRBJ1-4; 8 nucleotides line up with TRBD1. Per the germline V gene, CDR1 is LGHNA and CDR2 is YSLEER. This CDR3 contains 18 residues. J was trimmed by 6 bases and V by 0 bases; bases with no gene match: 12. DNA for the CDR3: TGCGCCAGCAGCCAAGACAGACAGGGGCGAACCCTTCATGAAAAACTGTTTTTT. Translating gives CASSQDRQGRTLHEKLFF.

V gene TRBV6-5 combines with J gene TRBJ1-1, with D possibly matching TRBD1 (6 bases). This CDR3 is 14 amino acids long. Germline CDR1 is MNHEY and CDR2 is SVGAGI. V was shortened by 6 bases and J by 9 bases, with 20 bases between the two germline ends. The CDR3 DNA reads as TGTGCCAGCAGGCAACAGGGATCCCTCCGAAAAGCTTTCTTT. This codes for CASRQQGSLRKAFF.

The chain is built from TRBV9 and TRBJ2-7; 8 nucleotides line up with TRBD2. After removal of 7 bases from V and 6 bases from J, the junction contained 15 bases not matched to a gene. Germline loops: CDR1 SGDLS, CDR2 YYNGEE. There are 15 residues in the CDR3. The DNA for the CDR3 is TGTGCCAGCGGCGCCTTCGGGACTAGAGGGAGCGAGCAGTACTTC. It specifies CASGAFGTRGSEQYF.

The chain has TRBV6-1 and TRBJ1-5; 7 bases line up with TRBD1. The V and J ends lost 2 bases and 4 bases, in that order; junction bases with no gene match: 11. Looked up from germline, CDR1 is MNHNS and CDR2 is SASEGT. The CDR3 has 17 amino acids. CDR3 nucleotides: TGTGCCAGCAGTGAAAGAGCCCGGACAGGATTAAATCAGCCCCAGCATTTT. It encodes CASSERARTGLNQPQHF.

The rearrangement joins TRBV11-2 to TRBJ2-5, with D tentatively TRBD2 (6 bases). The CDR3 has 11 amino acids. CDR1 is SGHAT, CDR2 FQNNGV, per germline. V was shortened by 4 bases and J by 9 bases, with 9 bases between the two germline ends. In DNA form, the CDR3 reads TGTGCCAGCAGCTCCGGGGGTTCCCAGTACTTC. This sequence encodes CASSSGGSQYF.

This clone appeared a single time. The chain carries TRBV11-3 and TRBJ1-2; D gene unclear. The CDR3 is 12 residues long. CDR1 is SGHNT and CDR2 is YENEEA in the germline V gene. V was cut by 1 base and J by 7 bases, with 7 bases left in between. The CDR3 loop reads CASSLAGGGYTF. CDR3 sequence (DNA): TGTGCCAGCAGCTTAGCTGGAGGTGGCTACACCTTC.

The CDR3 nucleotides are TGTGCCAGCAGCTTCACAGGGGGATACGAGCAGTACTTC. Protein product: CASSFTGGYEQYF. The V gene is TRBV5-8, the J gene TRBJ2-7; TRBD1 matches at 8 bases. CDR1 and CDR2 from the germline V gene are SGHTS and YDEGEE. The CDR3 runs to 13 residues. V gave up 2 bases and J gave up 4 bases; unmatched junction bases: 2.

This rearrangement joins TRBV27 to TRBJ2-7; 8 bases align to TRBD2. The length of the CDR3 is 16 residues. V was clipped by 6 bases and J by 2 bases; unmatched bases: 12. CDR1 and CDR2 (germline): MNHEY, SMNVEV (reference sequence). The CDR3 DNA sequence: TGTGCCAGCAGATCGGGAGGGCGGGACTCAACCTACGAGCAGTACTTC. This gives the protein CASRSGGRDSTYEQYF.

This sequence joins TRBV7-2 and TRBJ2-6, with TRBD1 matching over 10 bases. The ends lost 1 base at V and 0 bases at J; junction bases unmatched: 0. Germline V gene lookup returns CDR1 SGHTA and CDR2 FQGNSA. This CDR3 has 17 residues. Here the CDR3 reads CASSLGTGGSGANVLTF. DNA for the CDR3: TGTGCCAGCAGCTTAGGGACAGGGGGCTCTGGGGCCAACGTCCTGACTTTC.